A few counts support the clone carrying this TCR beta chain. Its antigen is unknown. This entry is derived from a study of T cells in Graves' hyperthyroidism and ophthalmopathy. Study-level results: Ophthalmopathy and stable hyperthyroidism were told apart by a 13 V-J model.

Uncontrolled infection, other autoimmune disease, pregnancy or lactation excluded patients. Clinical symptoms, serum thyroxine and TRAb, thyroid ultrasound and orbital computed tomography were used for the diagnoses. TCR beta CDR3 regions were amplified from RNA. First-round RT-PCR of the TCR CDR3 relied on the HTBI primer set. MiXCR, run by TCRdb on the multiplex PCR reads, gives a single entry per CDR3 protein. Altogether roughly 520,000 distinct CDR3 sequences are present, around 24% being singletons, with the ten largest covering 11%. CDR3 length: 13 residues. V lost 6 bases and J 7 bases, leaving 12 bases between the germline ends. Germline CDR1 LNHDA, CDR2 SQIVND (reference sequence).

The material sequenced was blood. The sequence derives from a young woman with Graves' ophthalmopathy. This chain uses TRBV19 with TRBJ2-2; TRBD2 is a possible D gene (5 bases). Here the CDR3 reads CASRTSGGGELFF. CDR3 nucleotides: TGTGCCAGTAGAACTAGTGGTGGCGGGGAGCTGTTTTTT.